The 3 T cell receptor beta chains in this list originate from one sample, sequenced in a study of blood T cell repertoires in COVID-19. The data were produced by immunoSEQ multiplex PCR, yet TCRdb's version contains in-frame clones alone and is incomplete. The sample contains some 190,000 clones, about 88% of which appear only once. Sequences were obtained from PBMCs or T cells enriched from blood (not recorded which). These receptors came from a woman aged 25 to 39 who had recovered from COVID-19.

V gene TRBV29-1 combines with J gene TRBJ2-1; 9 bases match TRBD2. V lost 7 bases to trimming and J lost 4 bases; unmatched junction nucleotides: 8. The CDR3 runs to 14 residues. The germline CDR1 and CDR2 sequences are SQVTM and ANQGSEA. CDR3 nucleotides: TGCAGCGCAGTAGCGGGAGAGGGATACAATGAGCAGTTCTTC. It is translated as CSAVAGEGYNEQFF.

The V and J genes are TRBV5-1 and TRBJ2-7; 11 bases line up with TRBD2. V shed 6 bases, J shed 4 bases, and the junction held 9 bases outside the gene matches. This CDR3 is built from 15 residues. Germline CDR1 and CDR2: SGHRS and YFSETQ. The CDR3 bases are TGCGCCAGCAACCTAGACGGGACTAGCGGATACGAGCAGTACTTC. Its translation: CASNLDGTSGYEQYF.

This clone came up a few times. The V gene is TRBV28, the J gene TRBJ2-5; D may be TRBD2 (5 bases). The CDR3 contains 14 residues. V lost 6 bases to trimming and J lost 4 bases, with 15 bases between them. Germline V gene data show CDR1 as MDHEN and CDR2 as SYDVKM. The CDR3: CASRPARAGETQYF. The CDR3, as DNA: TGTGCCAGCAGACCTGCGAGGGCTGGAGAGACCCAGTACTTC.